This T cell receptor beta chain stems from a study of Graves' ophthalmopathy and Graves' hyperthyroidism. Broader study findings: Blood repertoires reportedly contained most expanded thyroid clonotypes above 0.001 frequency.

Patients were diagnosed from clinical symptoms, serum thyroxine, TRAb, thyroid ultrasound and orbital computed tomography. Germline CDR1 and CDR2: MGHRA and YSYEKL. The CDR3 is 13 residues long. V was pared by 2 bases and J by 7 bases, with 11 bases between. Investigators amplified TCR beta CDR3 regions from RNA transcripts. First-round RT-PCR with HTBI primers preceded a second-round multiplex PCR. One entry per CDR3 protein results from TCRdb running MiXCR on the multiplex PCR reads. The sample lists about 550,000 distinct CDR3 sequences, roughly 40% occurring once. This clonotype has at least ten counts. Its antigen is unknown.

Sample: peripheral blood or thyroid tissue (not recorded which). This clonotype was obtained from an adult man with Graves' hyperthyroidism. V is TRBV4-1 and J is TRBJ1-2; possibly TRBD1 for D (5 bases). CDR3 region: CASSQFGQFGYTF. CDR3 sequence (DNA): TGCGCCAGCAGCCAATTTGGACAATTTGGCTACACCTTC.